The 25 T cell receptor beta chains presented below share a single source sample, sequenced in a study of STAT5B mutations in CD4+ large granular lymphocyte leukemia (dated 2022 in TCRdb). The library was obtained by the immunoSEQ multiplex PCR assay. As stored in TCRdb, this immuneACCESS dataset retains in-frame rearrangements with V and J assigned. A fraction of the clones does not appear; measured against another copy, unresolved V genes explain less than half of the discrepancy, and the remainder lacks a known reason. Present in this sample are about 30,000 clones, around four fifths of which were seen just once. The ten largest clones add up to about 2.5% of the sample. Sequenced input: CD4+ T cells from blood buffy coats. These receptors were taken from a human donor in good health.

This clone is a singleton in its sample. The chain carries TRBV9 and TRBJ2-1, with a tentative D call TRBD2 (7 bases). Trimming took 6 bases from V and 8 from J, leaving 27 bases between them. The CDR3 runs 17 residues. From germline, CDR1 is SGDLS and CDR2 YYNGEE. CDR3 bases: TGTGCCAGCAATTTAAGGGGGACGGGGGGCCACGGCGATGAGCAGTTCTTC. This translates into CASNLRGTGGHGDEQFF.

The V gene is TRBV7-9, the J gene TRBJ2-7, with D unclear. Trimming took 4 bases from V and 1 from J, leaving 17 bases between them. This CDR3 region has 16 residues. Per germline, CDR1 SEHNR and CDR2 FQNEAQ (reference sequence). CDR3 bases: TGTGCCAGCAGCTCCCAATGGTGGGCGGATTCCTACGAGCAGTACTTC. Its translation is CASSSQWWADSYEQYF.

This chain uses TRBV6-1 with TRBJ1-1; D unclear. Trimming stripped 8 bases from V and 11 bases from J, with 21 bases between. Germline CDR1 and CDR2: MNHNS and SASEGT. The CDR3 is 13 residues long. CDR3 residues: CASLPTLNGFAFF. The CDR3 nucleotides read TGTGCCAGCCTGCCCACTTTAAATGGGTTCGCTTTCTTT.

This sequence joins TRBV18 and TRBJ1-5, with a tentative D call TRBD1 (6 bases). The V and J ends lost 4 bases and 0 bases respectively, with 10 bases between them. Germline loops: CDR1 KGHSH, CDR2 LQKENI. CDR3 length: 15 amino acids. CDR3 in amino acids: CASSHRELSNQPQHF. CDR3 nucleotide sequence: TGTGCCAGCTCACACAGGGAACTTAGCAATCAGCCCCAGCATTTT.

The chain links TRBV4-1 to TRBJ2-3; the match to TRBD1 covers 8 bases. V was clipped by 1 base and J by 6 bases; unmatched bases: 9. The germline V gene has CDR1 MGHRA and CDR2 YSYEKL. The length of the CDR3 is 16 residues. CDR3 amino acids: CASSQVGQAILDTQYF. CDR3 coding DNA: TGCGCCAGCAGCCAAGTGGGACAGGCTATACTGGATACGCAGTATTTT.

In DNA, the CDR3 is TGTGCCAGCAGCTTAGTGAGGAAGGCTAATGAAAAACTGTTTTTT. Translating it yields CASSLVRKANEKLFF. The chain has TRBV7-2 and TRBJ1-4; D ambiguous. CDR3 length: 15 residues. In germline, CDR1 is SGHTA, CDR2 FQGNSA. Deletions cut 1 base from V and 3 bases from J, with 9 bases between.

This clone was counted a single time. CDR3: CASRATSGVTYEQYF. The DNA of the CDR3 is TGTGCCAGCAGGGCGACTAGCGGGGTAACCTACGAGCAGTACTTC. The V gene is TRBV6-5, the J gene TRBJ2-7; 11 bases agree with TRBD2. The V segment lost 6 bases and the J segment 2 bases; nucleotides outside the gene matches: 6. CDR1 is MNHEY, CDR2 SVGAGI, per germline. The CDR3 has 15 amino acids.

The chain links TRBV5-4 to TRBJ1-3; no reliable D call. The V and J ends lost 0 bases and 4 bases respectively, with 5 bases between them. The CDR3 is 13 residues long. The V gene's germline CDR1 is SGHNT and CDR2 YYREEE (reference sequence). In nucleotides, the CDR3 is TGTGCCAGCAGCTTGGGGCAGGGAAACACCATATATTTT. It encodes CASSLGQGNTIYF.

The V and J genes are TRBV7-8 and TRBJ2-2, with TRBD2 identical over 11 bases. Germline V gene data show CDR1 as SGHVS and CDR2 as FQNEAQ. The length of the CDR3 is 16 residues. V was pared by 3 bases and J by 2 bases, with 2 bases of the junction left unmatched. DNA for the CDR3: TGTGCCAGCAGCTTTAGCGGGGGGGCAAACACCGGGGAGCTGTTTTTT. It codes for CASSFSGGANTGELFF.

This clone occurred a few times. This chain's CDR3 is CASSLALDLNTEAFF. The CDR3 bases are TGTGCCAGCAGCTTAGCTTTGGATTTGAACACTGAAGCTTTCTTT. V is TRBV7-9 and J is TRBJ1-1; D not certain. The germline V gene has CDR1 SEHNR and CDR2 FQNEAQ (reference sequence). This CDR3 has 15 amino acids. V was shortened by 0 bases and J by 0 bases, with 8 bases between the two germline ends.

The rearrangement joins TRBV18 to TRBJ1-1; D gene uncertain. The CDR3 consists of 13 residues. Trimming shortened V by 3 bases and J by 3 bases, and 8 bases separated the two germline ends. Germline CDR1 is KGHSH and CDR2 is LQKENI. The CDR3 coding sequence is TGTGCCAGCTCACCGAGTCGGGACACTGAAGCTTTCTTT. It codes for CASSPSRDTEAFF.

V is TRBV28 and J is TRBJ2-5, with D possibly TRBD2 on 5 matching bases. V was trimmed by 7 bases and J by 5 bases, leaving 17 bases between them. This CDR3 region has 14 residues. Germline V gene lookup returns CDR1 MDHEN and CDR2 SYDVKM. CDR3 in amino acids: CASKGTPRRETQYF. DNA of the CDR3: TGTGCCAGCAAGGGAACGCCCAGGAGGGAGACCCAGTACTTC.

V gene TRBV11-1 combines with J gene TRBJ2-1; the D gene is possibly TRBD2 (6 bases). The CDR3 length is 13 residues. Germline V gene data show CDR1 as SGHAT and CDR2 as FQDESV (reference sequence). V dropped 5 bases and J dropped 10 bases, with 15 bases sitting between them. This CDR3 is CASSPEPGVEQFF. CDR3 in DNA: TGTGCCAGCAGCCCAGAACCGGGAGTGGAGCAGTTCTTC.

The DNA for the CDR3 is TGTGCCAGCAGCTTGGGAGGGGTCGGTGGGACCCAGTACTTC. It encodes CASSLGGVGGTQYF. This sequence joins TRBV5-5 and TRBJ2-5; D may be TRBD1 or TRBD2 (5 bases each). The ends were cut back, 0 bases at V and 7 bases at J, with 13 bases in the middle. CDR3 length: 14 residues. The germline CDR1 and CDR2 sequences are SGHKS and YYEKEE (reference sequence). The variable domain in full, with the rest retrieved from reference TRBV5-5 and TRBJ2-5, is DAGVTQSPTHLIKTRGQQVTLRCSPISGHKSVSWYQQVLGQGPQFIFQYYEKEERGRGNFPDRFSARQFPNYSSELNVNALLLGDSALYLCASSLGGVGGTQYFGPGTRLLVL.

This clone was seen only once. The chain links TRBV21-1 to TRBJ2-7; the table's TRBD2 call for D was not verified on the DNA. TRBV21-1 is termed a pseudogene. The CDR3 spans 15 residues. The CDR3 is CASSLRGRARYEQYF. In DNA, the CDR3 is TGTGCCAGCAGTCTCCGGGGGAGGGCCCGCTACGAGCAGTACTTC.

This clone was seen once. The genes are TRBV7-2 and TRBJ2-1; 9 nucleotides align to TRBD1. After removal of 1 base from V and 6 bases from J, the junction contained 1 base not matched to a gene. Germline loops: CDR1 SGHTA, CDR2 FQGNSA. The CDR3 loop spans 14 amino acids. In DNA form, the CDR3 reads TGTGCCAGCAGCTTAGGACAGGGGGTCAATGAGCAGTTCTTC. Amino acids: CASSLGQGVNEQFF. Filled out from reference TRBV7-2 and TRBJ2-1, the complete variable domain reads GAGVSQSPSNKVTEKGKDVELRCDPISGHTALYWYRQSLGQGLEFLIYFQGNSAPDKSGLPSDRFSAERTGGSVSTLTIQRTQQEDSAVYLCASSLGQGVNEQFFGPGTRLTVL.

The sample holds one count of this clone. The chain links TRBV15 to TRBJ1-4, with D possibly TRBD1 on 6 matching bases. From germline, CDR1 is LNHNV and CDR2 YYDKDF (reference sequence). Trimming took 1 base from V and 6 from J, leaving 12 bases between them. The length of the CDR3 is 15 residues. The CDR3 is CATSRGGGIDEKLFF. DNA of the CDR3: TGTGCCACCAGCAGAGGAGGGGGGATCGATGAAAAACTGTTTTTT.

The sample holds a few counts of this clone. The DNA for the CDR3 is TGTGCCAGCAGCCCCTGGGGGTTCACTGAAGCTTTCTTT. This gives the protein CASSPWGFTEAFF. This chain joins TRBV5-4 and TRBJ1-1; possible D gene TRBD1, 5 bases. The germline V and J ends were trimmed by 4 bases and 4 bases, with 11 bases remaining between them. Germline V gene data show CDR1 as SGHNT and CDR2 as YYREEE (reference sequence). This CDR3 is built from 13 residues.

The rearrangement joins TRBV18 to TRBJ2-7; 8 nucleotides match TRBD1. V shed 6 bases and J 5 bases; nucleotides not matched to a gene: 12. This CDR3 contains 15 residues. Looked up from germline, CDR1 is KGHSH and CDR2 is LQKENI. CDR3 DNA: TGTGCCAGCTCGCCAGGGGGCGCGTTATTACACGAGCAGTACTTC. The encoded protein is CASSPGGALLHEQYF.

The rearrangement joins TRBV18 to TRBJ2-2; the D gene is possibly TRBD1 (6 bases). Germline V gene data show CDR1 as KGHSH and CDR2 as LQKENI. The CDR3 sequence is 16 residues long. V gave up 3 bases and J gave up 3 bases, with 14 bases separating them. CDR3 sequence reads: CASSPTGLGYTGELFF. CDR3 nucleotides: TGTGCCAGCTCACCGACAGGTTTGGGATACACCGGGGAGCTGTTTTTT.

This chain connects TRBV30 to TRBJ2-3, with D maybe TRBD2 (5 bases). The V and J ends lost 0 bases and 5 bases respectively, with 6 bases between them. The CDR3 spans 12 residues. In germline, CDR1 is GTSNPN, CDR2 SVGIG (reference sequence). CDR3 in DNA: TGTGCCTGGAGTGTAGGAGGAGATACGCAGTATTTT. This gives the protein CAWSVGGDTQYF.

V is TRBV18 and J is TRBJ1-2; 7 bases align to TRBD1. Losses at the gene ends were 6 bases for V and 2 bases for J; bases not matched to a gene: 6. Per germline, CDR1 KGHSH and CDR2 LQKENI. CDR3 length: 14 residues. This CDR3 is CASSALDRNYGYTF. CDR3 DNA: TGTGCCAGCTCGGCTTTGGACAGGAACTATGGCTACACCTTC. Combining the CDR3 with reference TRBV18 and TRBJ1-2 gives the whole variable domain NAGVMQNPRHLVRRRGQEARLRCSPMKGHSHVYWYRQLPEEGLKFMVYLQKENIIDESGMPKERFSAEFPKEGPSILRIQQVVRGDSAAYFCASSALDRNYGYTFGSGTRLTVV.

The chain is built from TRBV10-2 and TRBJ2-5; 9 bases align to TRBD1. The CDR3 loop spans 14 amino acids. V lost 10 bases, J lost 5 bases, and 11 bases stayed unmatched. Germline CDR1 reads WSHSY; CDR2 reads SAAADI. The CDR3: CAIAPGQGSETQYF. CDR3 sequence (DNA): TGCGCCATCGCCCCGGGACAGGGTAGTGAGACCCAGTACTTC.

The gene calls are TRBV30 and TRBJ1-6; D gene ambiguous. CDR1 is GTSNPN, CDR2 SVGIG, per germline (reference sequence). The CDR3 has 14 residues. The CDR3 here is CAFRHGRNNSPLHF. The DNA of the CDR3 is TGTGCTTTCCGTCATGGACGTAATAATTCACCCCTCCACTTT.

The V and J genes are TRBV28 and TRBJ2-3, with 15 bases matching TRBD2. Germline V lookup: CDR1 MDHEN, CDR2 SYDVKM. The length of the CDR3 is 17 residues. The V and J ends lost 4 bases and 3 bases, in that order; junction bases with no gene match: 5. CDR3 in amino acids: CASSSIGTSGGTDTQYF. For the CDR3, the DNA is TGTGCCAGCAGTTCAATAGGGACTAGCGGGGGGACAGATACGCAGTATTTT.